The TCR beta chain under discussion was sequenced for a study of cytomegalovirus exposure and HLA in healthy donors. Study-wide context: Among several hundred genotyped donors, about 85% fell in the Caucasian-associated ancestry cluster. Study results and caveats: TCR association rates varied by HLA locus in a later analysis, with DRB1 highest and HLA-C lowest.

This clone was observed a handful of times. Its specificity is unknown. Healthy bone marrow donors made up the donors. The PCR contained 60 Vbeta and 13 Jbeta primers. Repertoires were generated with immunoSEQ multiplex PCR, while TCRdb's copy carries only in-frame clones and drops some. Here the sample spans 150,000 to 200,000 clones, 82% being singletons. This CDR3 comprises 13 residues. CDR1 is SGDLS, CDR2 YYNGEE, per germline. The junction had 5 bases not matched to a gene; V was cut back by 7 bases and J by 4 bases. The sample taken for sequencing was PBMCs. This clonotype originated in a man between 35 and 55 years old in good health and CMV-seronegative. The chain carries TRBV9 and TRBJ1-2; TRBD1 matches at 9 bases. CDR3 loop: CASQDRGGYGYTF. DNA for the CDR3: TGTGCCAGCCAAGACAGGGGGGGCTATGGCTACACCTTC. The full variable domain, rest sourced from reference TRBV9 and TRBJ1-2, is DSGVTQTPKHLITATGQRVTLRCSPRSGDLSVYWYQQSLDQGLQFLIQYYNGEERAKGNILERFSAQQFPDLHSELNLSSLELGDSALYFCASQDRGGYGYTFGSGTRLTVV.